The source of this T cell receptor beta chain is a study of cytomegalovirus exposure and HLA in healthy donors. Study as a whole: The 120 or so validation repertoires used the same platform as the approximately 670 first-cohort repertoires, a later analysis reported. General observations from the study: The study designated about 180 TCR beta chains cytomegalovirus-associated.

This clone was seen only once. Its antigen is still unknown. Method: immunoSEQ multiplex PCR; TCRdb's copy keeps in-frame clones and lacks some. The repertoire holds 250,000 to 400,000 clones, roughly 87% seen once, with more than 0.95% in the top ten. This sequence originates from a man aged 30 to 45 in good health and CMV-seronegative. Sequencing was carried out using PBMCs.

CDR3 nucleotides: TGTGCCAGCAGCTCCCGGGGGGGGTCCTACAATGAGCAGTTCTTC. It specifies CASSSRGGSYNEQFF. This rearrangement joins TRBV7-8 to TRBJ2-1; the match to TRBD2 covers 8 bases. Germline loops: CDR1 SGHVS, CDR2 FQNEAQ. The CDR3 is made up of 15 amino acids. The V segment lost 4 bases and the J segment 1 base; nucleotides outside the gene matches: 3.